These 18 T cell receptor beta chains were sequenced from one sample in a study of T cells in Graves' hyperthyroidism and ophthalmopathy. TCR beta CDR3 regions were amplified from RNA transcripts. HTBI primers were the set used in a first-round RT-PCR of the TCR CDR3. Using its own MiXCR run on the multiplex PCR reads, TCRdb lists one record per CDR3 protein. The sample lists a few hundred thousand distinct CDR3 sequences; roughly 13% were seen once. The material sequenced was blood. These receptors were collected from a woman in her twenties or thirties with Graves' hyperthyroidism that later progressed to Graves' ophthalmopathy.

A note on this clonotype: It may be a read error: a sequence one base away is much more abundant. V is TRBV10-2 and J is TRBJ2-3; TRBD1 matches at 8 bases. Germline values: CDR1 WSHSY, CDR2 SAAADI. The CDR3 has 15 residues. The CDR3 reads CASGDMAGGRDTQYF. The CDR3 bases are TGCGCCAGCGGTGACATGGCAGGGGGCAGAGATACGCAGTATTTT.

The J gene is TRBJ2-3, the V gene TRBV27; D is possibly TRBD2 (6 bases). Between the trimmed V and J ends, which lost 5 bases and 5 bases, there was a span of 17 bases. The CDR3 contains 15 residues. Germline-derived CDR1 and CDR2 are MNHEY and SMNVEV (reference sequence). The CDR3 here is CASSDTGLSQDTQYF. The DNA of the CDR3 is TGTGCCAGCAGTGATACGGGACTTAGCCAAGATACGCAGTATTTT.

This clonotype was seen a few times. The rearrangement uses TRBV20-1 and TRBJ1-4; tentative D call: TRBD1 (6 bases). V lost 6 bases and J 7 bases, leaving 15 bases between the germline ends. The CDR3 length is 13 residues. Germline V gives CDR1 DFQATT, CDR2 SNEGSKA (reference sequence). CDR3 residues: CSARQVEPEKLFF. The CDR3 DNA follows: TGCAGTGCCCGACAGGTGGAACCTGAAAAACTGTTTTTT.

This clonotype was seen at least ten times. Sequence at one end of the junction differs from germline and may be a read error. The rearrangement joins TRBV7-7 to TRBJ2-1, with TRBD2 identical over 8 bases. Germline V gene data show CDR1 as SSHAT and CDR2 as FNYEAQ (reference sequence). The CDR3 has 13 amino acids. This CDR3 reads CASSLVSGTEQFF. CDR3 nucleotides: TGTGCTAGCAGCTTAGTTAGCGGGACTGAGCAGTTCTTC.

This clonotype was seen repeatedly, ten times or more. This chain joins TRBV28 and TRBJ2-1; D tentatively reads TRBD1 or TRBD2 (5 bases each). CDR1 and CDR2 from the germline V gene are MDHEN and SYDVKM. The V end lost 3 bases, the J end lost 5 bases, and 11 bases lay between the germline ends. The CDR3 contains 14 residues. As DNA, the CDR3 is TGTGCCAGCAGTTTGTGGGACGGAAACAATGAGCAGTTCTTC. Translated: CASSLWDGNNEQFF.

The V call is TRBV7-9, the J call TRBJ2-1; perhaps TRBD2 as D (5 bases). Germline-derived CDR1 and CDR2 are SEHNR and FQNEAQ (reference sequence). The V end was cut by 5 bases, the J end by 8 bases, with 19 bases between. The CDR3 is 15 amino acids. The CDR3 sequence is CASSPLKPRADEQFF. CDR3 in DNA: TGTGCCAGCAGCCCCCTCAAGCCGAGGGCCGATGAGCAGTTCTTC.

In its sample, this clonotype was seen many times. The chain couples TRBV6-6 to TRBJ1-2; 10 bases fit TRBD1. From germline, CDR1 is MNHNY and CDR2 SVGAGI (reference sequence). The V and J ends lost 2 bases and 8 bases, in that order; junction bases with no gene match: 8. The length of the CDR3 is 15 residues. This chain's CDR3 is CASSYATGQGPGYTF. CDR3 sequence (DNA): TGTGCCAGCAGTTACGCTACGGGACAGGGGCCCGGCTACACCTTC.

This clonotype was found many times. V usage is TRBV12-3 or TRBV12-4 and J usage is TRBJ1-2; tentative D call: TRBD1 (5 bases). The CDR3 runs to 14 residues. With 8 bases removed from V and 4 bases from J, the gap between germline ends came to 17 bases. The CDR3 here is CASSPGRTLYGYTF. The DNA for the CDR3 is TGTGCCAGCTCCCCGGGACGGACCCTCTATGGCTACACCTTC.

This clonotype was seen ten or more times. CDR3 in amino acids: CASSPDYTDTQYF. The CDR3 DNA is TGTGCCAGCTCGCCTGACTACACAGATACGCAGTATTTT. The genes are TRBV18 and TRBJ2-3; D might be TRBD2 (5 bases). Trimming took off 6 bases at V and 2 bases at J, with 9 bases between the two ends. The germline V gene encodes CDR1 KGHSH and CDR2 LQKENI. This CDR3 is 13 amino acids long.

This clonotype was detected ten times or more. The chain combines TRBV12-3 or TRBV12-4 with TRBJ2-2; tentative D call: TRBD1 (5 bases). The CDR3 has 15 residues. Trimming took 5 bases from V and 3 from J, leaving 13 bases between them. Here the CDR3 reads CASSHLGVDTGELFF. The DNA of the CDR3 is TGTGCCAGCAGTCATCTAGGGGTCGACACCGGGGAGCTGTTTTTT.

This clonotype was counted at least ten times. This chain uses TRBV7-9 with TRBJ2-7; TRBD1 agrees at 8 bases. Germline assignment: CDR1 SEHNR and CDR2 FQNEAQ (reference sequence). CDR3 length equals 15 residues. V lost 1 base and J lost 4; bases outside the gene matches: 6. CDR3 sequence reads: CASSLVGQGAYEQYF. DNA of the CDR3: TGTGCCAGCAGCTTAGTTGGGCAGGGGGCTTACGAGCAGTACTTC.

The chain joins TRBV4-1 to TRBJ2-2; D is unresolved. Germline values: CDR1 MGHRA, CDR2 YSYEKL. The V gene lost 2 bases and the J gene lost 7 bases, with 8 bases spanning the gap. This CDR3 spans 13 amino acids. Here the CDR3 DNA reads TGCGCCAGCAGCCAAATTTCGGGCGGGGAGCTGTTTTTT. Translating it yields CASSQISGGELFF.

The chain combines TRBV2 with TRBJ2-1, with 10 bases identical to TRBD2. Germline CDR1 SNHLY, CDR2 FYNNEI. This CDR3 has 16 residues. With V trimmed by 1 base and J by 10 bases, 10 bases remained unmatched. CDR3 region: CASSEDSSGSVGEQFF. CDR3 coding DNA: TGTGCCAGCAGTGAAGATTCTAGCGGGAGTGTCGGGGAGCAGTTCTTC.

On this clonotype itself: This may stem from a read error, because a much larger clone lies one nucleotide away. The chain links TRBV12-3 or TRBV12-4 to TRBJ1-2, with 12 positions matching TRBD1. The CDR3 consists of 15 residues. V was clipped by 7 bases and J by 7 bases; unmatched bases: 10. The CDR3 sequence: CASIRTGTGGSGYTF. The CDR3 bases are TGTGCCAGCATTAGGACCGGGACAGGGGGCTCTGGCTACACCTTC.

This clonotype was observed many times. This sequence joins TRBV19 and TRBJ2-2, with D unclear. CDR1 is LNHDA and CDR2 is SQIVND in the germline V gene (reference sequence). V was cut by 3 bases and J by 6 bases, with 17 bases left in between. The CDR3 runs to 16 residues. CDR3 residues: CASSIDPVSGAGELFF. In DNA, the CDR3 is TGTGCCAGTAGTATCGACCCCGTGAGTGGGGCCGGGGAGCTGTTTTTT.

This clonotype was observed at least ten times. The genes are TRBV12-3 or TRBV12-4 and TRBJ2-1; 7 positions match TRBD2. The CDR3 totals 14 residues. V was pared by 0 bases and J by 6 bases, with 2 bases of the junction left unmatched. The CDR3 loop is CASSLAGGFNEQFF. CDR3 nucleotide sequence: TGTGCCAGCAGTTTAGCGGGAGGGTTCAATGAGCAGTTCTTC.

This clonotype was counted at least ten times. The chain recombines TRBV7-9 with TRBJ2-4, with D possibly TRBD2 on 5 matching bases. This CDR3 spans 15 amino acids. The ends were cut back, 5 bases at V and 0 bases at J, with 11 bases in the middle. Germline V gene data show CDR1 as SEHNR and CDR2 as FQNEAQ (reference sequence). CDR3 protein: CASSILAGAKNIQYF. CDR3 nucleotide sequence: TGTGCCAGCAGCATATTGGCGGGAGCCAAAAACATTCAGTACTTC.

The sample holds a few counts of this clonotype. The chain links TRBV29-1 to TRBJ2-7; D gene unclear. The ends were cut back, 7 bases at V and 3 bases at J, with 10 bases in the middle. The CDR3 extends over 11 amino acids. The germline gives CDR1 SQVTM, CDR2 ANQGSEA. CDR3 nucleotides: TGCAGCGCAGCCCTTAACTACGAGCAGTACTTC. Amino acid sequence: CSAALNYEQYF.